These 25 T cell receptor beta chains came from one sample sequenced in a study of T cell changes during pregnancy in multiple sclerosis. Only in-frame clones appear in the TCRdb table, and some are missing; sequencing was by immunoSEQ multiplex PCR. The data hold around 78,000 clones, with approximately 93% observed a single time. The sequencing here drew on peripheral blood, taken in the second trimester of pregnancy. The receptors derive from a female donor with multiple sclerosis, enrolled in a pregnancy study.

The rearrangement uses TRBV7-6 and TRBJ1-2; tentative D call: TRBD1 (6 bases). V dropped 0 bases and J dropped 6 bases, with 14 bases sitting between them. CDR1 and CDR2 from the germline V gene are SGHVS and FNYEAQ. CDR3 length: 15 residues. CDR3 sequence reads: CASSLAPGTPHGYTF. For the CDR3, the DNA is TGTGCCAGCAGCTTAGCACCCGGGACACCACATGGCTACACCTTC.

J is TRBJ2-5 and V is TRBV25-1, with unresolved D. Germline assignment: CDR1 MGHDK and CDR2 SYGVNS. V shed 4 bases and J shed 2 bases, with 8 bases lying between them. The length of the CDR3 is 13 residues. Here the CDR3 DNA reads TGTGCCAGCAGTGGAATGGCTCAAGAGACCCAGTACTTC. It is translated as CASSGMAQETQYF.

The chain recombines TRBV9 with TRBJ1-4, with no clear D. Trimming cost V 0 bases and J 0 bases, with 9 bases left between them. CDR3 length: 16 amino acids. CDR1 is SGDLS, CDR2 YYNGEE, per germline. CDR3 bases: TGTGCCAGCAGCGTAGGCGTCTCTTCAACTAATGAAAAACTGTTTTTT. Translated: CASSVGVSSTNEKLFF.

The chain couples TRBV27 to TRBJ2-1, with TRBD2 identical over 12 bases. From germline, CDR1 is MNHEY and CDR2 SMNVEV (reference sequence). The CDR3 length is 15 residues. V gave up 5 bases and J gave up 7 bases; unmatched junction bases: 6. CDR3: CASSLLAGGPNEQFF. In DNA, the CDR3 is TGTGCCAGCAGTCTGCTAGCGGGGGGGCCGAATGAGCAGTTCTTC.

V gene TRBV29-1 combines with J gene TRBJ1-5, with D possibly matching TRBD1 (5 bases). The V gene's germline CDR1 is SQVTM and CDR2 ANQGSEA. There are 15 residues in the CDR3. V lost 8 bases to trimming and J lost 1 base, with 18 bases between them. CDR3 loop: CSPRIGARSNQPQHF. The CDR3 region has the DNA TGCAGCCCTCGGATTGGGGCCCGGAGCAATCAGCCCCAGCATTTT. The full variable domain, with the rest looked up from reference TRBV29-1 and TRBJ1-5, is SAVISQKPSRDICQRGTSLTIQCQVDSQVTMMFWYRQQPGQSLTLIATANQGSEATYESGFVIDKFPISRPNLTFSTLTVSNMSPEDSSIYLCSPRIGARSNQPQHFGDGTRLSIL.

The chain has TRBV5-1 and TRBJ2-1; TRBD1 agrees at 9 bases. Germline trimming cut 4 bases from V and 0 bases from J; bases unmatched to any gene: 2. The CDR3 contains 15 residues. Germline-derived CDR1 and CDR2 are SGHRS and YFSETQ. CDR3 residues: CASSATGGSYNEQFF. CDR3 coding DNA: TGCGCCAGCAGCGCGACAGGGGGCTCCTACAATGAGCAGTTCTTC.

The rearrangement uses TRBV2 and TRBJ1-3; 7 nucleotides align to TRBD1. Germline CDR1 SNHLY, CDR2 FYNNEI. The CDR3 totals 17 residues. The V gene end was trimmed by 3 bases and the J gene end by 1 base; junction bases not matched to a gene: 9. This CDR3 is CASSDKGQFRSGNTIYF. The DNA of the CDR3 is TGTGCCAGCAGTGATAAGGGACAGTTTAGATCTGGAAACACCATATATTTT.

The chain recombines TRBV7-2 with TRBJ2-5, with 10 nucleotides matching TRBD2. The CDR3 is made up of 16 amino acids. V was pared by 2 bases and J by 4 bases, with 7 bases of the junction left unmatched. Germline-derived CDR1 and CDR2 are SGHTA and FQGNSA. The CDR3: CASSLLSGGAGETQYF. CDR3 in DNA: TGTGCCAGCAGCTTATTGAGCGGGGGGGCGGGAGAGACCCAGTACTTC.

The chain links TRBV12-5 to TRBJ1-1, with 7 bases matching TRBD1. Germline CDR1 LGHNT, CDR2 FRNRAP. This CDR3 is 17 amino acids long. V shed 6 bases and J 5 bases; nucleotides not matched to a gene: 18. CDR3 nucleotides: TGTGCTAGTGGCCACAGGGGTTTTTGTCTGGTTAGGACTGAAGCTTTCTTT. It encodes CASGHRGFCLVRTEAFF. Full variable domain (missing parts from reference TRBV12-5 and TRBJ1-1): DARVTQTPRHKVTEMGQEVTMRCQPILGHNTVFWYRQTMMQGLELLAYFRNRAPLDDSGMPKDRFSAEMPDATLATLKIQPSEPRDSAVYFCASGHRGFCLVRTEAFFGQGTRLTVV.

The J gene is TRBJ2-3, the V gene TRBV6-5, with D possibly matching TRBD2 (6 bases). The V gene's germline CDR1 is MNHEY and CDR2 SVGAGI. V was trimmed by 8 bases and J by 0 bases, leaving 15 bases between them. The CDR3 is made up of 15 amino acids. The CDR3 nucleotides read TGTGCCAGCCGGGGCGGGGAACCTAGCACAGATACGCAGTATTTT. The encoded protein is CASRGGEPSTDTQYF.

V and J are TRBV19 and TRBJ1-2; 10 nucleotides agree with TRBD1. This CDR3 comprises 17 residues. CDR1 is LNHDA, CDR2 SQIVND, per germline (reference sequence). The V gene end was trimmed by 3 bases and the J gene end by 5 bases; junction bases not matched to a gene: 12. The CDR3 sequence: CASSIPGQGKGIYGYTF. CDR3 DNA: TGTGCCAGTAGTATCCCGGGACAGGGGAAGGGAATTTATGGCTACACCTTC.

The chain uses TRBV6-5 and TRBJ2-6, with D unresolved. This CDR3 has 13 amino acids. The V end lost 6 bases, the J end lost 0 bases, and 3 bases lay between the germline ends. Looked up from germline, CDR1 is MNHEY and CDR2 is SVGAGI. The CDR3 DNA reads TGTGCCAGCAGGAGCTCTGGGGCCAACGTCCTGACTTTC. The encoded protein is CASRSSGANVLTF.

The chain carries TRBV11-1 and TRBJ2-2, with 10 positions matching TRBD1. Germline CDR1 and CDR2: SGHAT and FQDESV (reference sequence). V was clipped by 2 bases and J by 5 bases; unmatched bases: 5. The CDR3 has 16 residues. The chain's CDR3 is CASSLRTGGMTGELFF. CDR3 sequence (DNA): TGTGCCAGCAGCTTACGGACAGGGGGTATGACCGGGGAGCTGTTTTTT.

This chain joins TRBV6-1 and TRBJ2-3; D is perhaps TRBD1 (5 bases). CDR3 length: 11 residues. Looked up from germline, CDR1 is MNHNS and CDR2 is SASEGT. The germline V and J ends were trimmed by 8 bases and 6 bases, with 9 bases remaining between them. The CDR3 region is CASPGIDTQYF. As DNA, the CDR3 is TGTGCCAGCCCAGGGATTGATACGCAGTATTTT.

V usage is TRBV6-5 and J usage is TRBJ2-6; D not certain. The ends were cut back, 4 bases at V and 2 bases at J, with 3 bases in the middle. The CDR3 sequence is 13 residues long. From germline, CDR1 is MNHEY and CDR2 SVGAGI. The CDR3 region is CASSLTGANVLTF. The CDR3 DNA reads as TGTGCCAGCAGTTTAACTGGGGCCAACGTCCTGACTTTC.

The chain recombines TRBV19 with TRBJ1-2; D unresolved. V was trimmed by 7 bases and J by 8 bases, leaving 14 bases between them. The CDR3 totals 12 residues. Germline-derived CDR1 and CDR2 are LNHDA and SQIVND (reference sequence). The CDR3 DNA follows: TGTGCCAGTATTAATCGGTCAGGCGGCTACACCTTC. The encoded protein is CASINRSGGYTF.

The chain uses TRBV7-2 and TRBJ1-2; no reliable D call. V was cut by 4 bases and J by 3 bases, with 12 bases left in between. This CDR3 is built from 14 residues. CDR1 is SGHTA, CDR2 FQGNSA, per germline. The CDR3: CASSSQTQYYGYTF. The CDR3 bases are TGTGCCAGCAGCTCCCAGACACAATACTATGGCTACACCTTC.

The genes are TRBV10-3 and TRBJ1-1; 10 positions match TRBD1. V lost 10 bases to trimming and J lost 0 bases; unmatched junction nucleotides: 11. The germline V gene has CDR1 ENHRY and CDR2 SYGVKD. CDR3 length: 16 residues. CDR3 coding DNA: TGTGCCACCACCGACCGGGACAGGGGAGTGAACACTGAAGCTTTCTTT. Translated, it gives CATTDRDRGVNTEAFF.

This sequence joins TRBV10-2 and TRBJ2-1, with D possibly being TRBD1 (6 bases). The CDR3 runs 12 residues. Germline lookup yields CDR1 WSHSY and CDR2 SAAADI. Trimming removed 4 bases from V and 9 bases from J, with 10 bases in between. CDR3 protein: CASSAQGIEQFF. The CDR3 DNA follows: TGCGCCAGCAGTGCTCAGGGGATTGAGCAGTTCTTC.

The rearrangement uses TRBV5-1 and TRBJ1-1; D is unclear. The germline V and J ends were trimmed by 3 bases and 1 base, with 13 bases remaining between them. This CDR3 is built from 15 residues. Germline lookup yields CDR1 SGHRS and CDR2 YFSETQ. The CDR3 DNA reads as TGCGCCAGCAGCTGGAATACCGGGTCGAACACTGAAGCTTTCTTT. It yields the protein CASSWNTGSNTEAFF. Combining the CDR3 with reference TRBV5-1 and TRBJ1-1 gives the whole variable domain KAGVTQTPRYLIKTRGQQVTLSCSPISGHRSVSWYQQTPGQGLQFLFEYFSETQRNKGNFPGRFSGRQFSNSRSEMNVSTLELGDSALYLCASSWNTGSNTEAFFGQGTRLTVV.

V is TRBV7-6 and J is TRBJ2-5; 10 positions match TRBD2. Germline V lookup: CDR1 SGHVS, CDR2 FNYEAQ. V gave up 1 base and J gave up 5 bases; unmatched junction bases: 7. The CDR3 covers 16 residues. In DNA form, the CDR3 reads TGTGCCAGCAGCTTAGAACTAGCGGGGACCTCGGAGACCCAGTACTTC. Its protein product is CASSLELAGTSETQYF.

The chain couples TRBV29-1 to TRBJ1-2; no reliable D call. Trimming took off 5 bases at V and 2 bases at J, with 6 bases between the two ends. Germline assignment: CDR1 SQVTM and CDR2 ANQGSEA. This CDR3 is 11 amino acids long. The DNA of the CDR3 is TGCAGCGTTACGGGAAACTATGGCTACACCTTC. This sequence encodes CSVTGNYGYTF.

The rearrangement joins TRBV5-6 to TRBJ2-7; a possible D gene is TRBD2 (5 bases). The ends were cut back, 2 bases at V and 6 bases at J, with 15 bases in the middle. The CDR3 loop spans 14 amino acids. CDR1 is SGHDT and CDR2 is YYEEEE in the germline V gene. CDR3 nucleotides: TGTGCCAGCAGCTTCGCCAGCGGACCCGGCGAGCAGTACTTC. Translated, it gives CASSFASGPGEQYF.

The rearrangement uses TRBV6-5 and TRBJ2-2; possible D gene TRBD1, 6 bases. Germline V lookup: CDR1 MNHEY, CDR2 SVGAGI. Trimming stripped 6 bases from V and 6 bases from J, with 14 bases between. The CDR3 totals 14 residues. The CDR3 loop is CASSTTQGSGELFF. In DNA form, the CDR3 reads TGTGCCAGCAGCACCACACAGGGTTCCGGGGAGCTGTTTTTT.

The genes are TRBV11-3 and TRBJ2-1, with 7 bases lining up with TRBD2. J was trimmed by 2 bases and V by 1 base; bases with no gene match: 2. Germline V CDR1 and CDR2: SGHNT, YENEEA. This CDR3 has 15 residues. This CDR3 is CASSLGGGTYNEQFF. CDR3 sequence (DNA): TGTGCCAGCAGCTTAGGGGGGGGGACCTACAATGAGCAGTTCTTC.